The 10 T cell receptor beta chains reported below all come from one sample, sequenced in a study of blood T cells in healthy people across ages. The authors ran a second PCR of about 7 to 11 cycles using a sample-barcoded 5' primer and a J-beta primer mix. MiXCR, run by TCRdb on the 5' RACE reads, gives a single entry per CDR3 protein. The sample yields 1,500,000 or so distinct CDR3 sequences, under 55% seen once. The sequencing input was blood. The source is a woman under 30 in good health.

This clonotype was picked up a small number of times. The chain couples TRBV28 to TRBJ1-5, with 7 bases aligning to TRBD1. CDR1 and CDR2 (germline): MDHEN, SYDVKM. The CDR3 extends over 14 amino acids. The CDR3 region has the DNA TGTGGCACCATGGACAGGAATAGCAATCAGCCCCAGCATTTT. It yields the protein CGTMDRNSNQPQHF.

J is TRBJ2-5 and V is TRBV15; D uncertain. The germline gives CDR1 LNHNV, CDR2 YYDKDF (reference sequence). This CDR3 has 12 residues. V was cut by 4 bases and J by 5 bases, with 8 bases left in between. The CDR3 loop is CATSTRLETQYF. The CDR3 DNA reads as TGTGCCACCAGCACGAGGTTGGAGACCCAGTACTTC.

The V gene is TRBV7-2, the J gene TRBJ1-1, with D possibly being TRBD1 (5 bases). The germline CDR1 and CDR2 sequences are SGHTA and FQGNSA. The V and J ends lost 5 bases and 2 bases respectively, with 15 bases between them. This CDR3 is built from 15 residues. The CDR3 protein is CASSVQGTDNTEAFF. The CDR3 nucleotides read TGTGCCAGCAGCGTCCAAGGGACGGACAACACTGAAGCTTTCTTT.

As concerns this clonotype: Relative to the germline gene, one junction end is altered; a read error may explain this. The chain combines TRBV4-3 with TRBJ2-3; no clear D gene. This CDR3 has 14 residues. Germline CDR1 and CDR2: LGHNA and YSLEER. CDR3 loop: CDSSQDSWLDTQYF. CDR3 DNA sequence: TGCGACAGCAGCCAAGATTCCTGGCTCGATACGCAGTATTTT.

The CDR3 protein is CASSQDQGMYTEAFF. The DNA for the CDR3 is TGTGCCAGCAGCCAAGATCAGGGGATGTACACTGAAGCTTTCTTT. The chain employs TRBV4-2 and TRBJ1-1, with D maybe TRBD1 (6 bases). Looked up from germline, CDR1 is LGHNA and CDR2 is YNFKEQ. The length of the CDR3 is 15 residues. V was clipped by 0 bases and J by 3 bases, with 11 bases between them.

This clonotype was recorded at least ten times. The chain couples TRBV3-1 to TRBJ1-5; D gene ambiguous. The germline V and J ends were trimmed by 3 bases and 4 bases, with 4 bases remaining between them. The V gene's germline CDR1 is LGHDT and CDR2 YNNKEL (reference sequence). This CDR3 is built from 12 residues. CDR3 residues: CASSQQNQPQHF. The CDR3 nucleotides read TGTGCCAGCAGCCAGCAGAATCAGCCCCAGCATTTT.

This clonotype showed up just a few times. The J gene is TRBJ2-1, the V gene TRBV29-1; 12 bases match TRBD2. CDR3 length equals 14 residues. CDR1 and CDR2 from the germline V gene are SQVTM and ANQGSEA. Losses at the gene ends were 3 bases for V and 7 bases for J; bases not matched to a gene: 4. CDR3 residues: CSVETSGSSNEQFF. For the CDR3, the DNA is TGCAGCGTTGAGACTAGCGGGAGTAGTAATGAGCAGTTCTTC.

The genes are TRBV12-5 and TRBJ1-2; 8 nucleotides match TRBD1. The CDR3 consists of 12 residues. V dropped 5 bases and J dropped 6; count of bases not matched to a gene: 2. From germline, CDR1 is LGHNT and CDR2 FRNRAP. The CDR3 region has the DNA TGTGCTAGTGGTGTGACAGGGGATGGCTACACCTTC. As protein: CASGVTGDGYTF. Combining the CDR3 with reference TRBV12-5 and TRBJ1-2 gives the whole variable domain DARVTQTPRHKVTEMGQEVTMRCQPILGHNTVFWYRQTMMQGLELLAYFRNRAPLDDSGMPKDRFSAEMPDATLATLKIQPSEPRDSAVYFCASGVTGDGYTFGSGTRLTVV.

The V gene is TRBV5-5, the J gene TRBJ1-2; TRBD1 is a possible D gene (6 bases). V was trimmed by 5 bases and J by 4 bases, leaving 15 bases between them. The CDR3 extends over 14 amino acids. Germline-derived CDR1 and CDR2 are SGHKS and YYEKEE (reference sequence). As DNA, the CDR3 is TGTGCCAGCAGTTTGCACAGGGCTCCCTATGGCTACACCTTC. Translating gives CASSLHRAPYGYTF.

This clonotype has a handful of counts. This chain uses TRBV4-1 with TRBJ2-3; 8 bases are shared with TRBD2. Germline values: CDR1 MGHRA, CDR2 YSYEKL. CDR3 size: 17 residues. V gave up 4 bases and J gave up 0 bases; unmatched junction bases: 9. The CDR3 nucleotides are TGCGCCAGCAGCCGAACACAACTAGCGGTTAGCACAGATACGCAGTATTTT. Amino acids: CASSRTQLAVSTDTQYF.